The TCR beta chain under discussion was sequenced for a study of blood T cell repertoires in COVID-19. This table comes from immunoSEQ multiplex PCR, and its TCRdb copy is limited to in-frame clones, with some not included. The sample has about 140,000 clones; approximately 84% are singletons. Germline CDR1 LGHDT, CDR2 YNNKEL (reference sequence). The trim removed 5 bases at V and 4 bases at J, leaving 2 bases unmatched. The CDR3 has 13 residues. This clone was found once. The chain links TRBV3-1 (or the pseudogene TRBV3-2) to TRBJ2-3; TRBD2 matches 8 bases. Material: peripheral blood. The receptor comes from a human donor in a cohort sampled during active COVID-19. CDR3 protein: CASSTLAADTQYF. Written as DNA, the CDR3 is TGTGCCAGCAGCACACTAGCGGCAGATACGCAGTATTTT.